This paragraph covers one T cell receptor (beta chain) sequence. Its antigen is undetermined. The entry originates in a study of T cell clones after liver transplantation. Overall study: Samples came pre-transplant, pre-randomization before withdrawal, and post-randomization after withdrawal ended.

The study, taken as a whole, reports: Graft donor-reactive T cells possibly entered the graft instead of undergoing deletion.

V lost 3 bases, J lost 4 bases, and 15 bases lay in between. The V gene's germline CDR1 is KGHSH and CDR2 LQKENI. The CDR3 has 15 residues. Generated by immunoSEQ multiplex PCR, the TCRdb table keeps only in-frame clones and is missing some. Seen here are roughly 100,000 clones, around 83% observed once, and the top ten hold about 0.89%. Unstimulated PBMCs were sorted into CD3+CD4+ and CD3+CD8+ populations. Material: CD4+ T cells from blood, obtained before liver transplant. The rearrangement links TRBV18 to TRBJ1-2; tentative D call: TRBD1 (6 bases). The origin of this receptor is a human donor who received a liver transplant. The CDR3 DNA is TGTGCCAGCTCACCGCAGGAACGGGGGGCCTATGGCTACACCTTC. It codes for CASSPQERGAYGYTF.